This T cell receptor (beta chain) was recovered during a study of blood T cells in healthy people across ages. A sample-barcoded 5' primer and a J-beta primer mix were used in a second PCR of roughly 7 to 12 cycles. CDR3-containing paired-end reads numbering at least 2.5 million came from each sample. Each CDR3 protein is one row after TCRdb ran MiXCR on the 5' RACE reads. The sample contains about 680,000 distinct CDR3 sequences, around half of which appear only once. Trimming pared 4 bases from V and 0 bases from J, leaving 9 bases between. The CDR3 consists of 14 residues. Germline V gene sequence: CDR1 MDHEN, CDR2 SYDVKM.

The sequence was collected from a woman aged 60-75 years in good health. Sample: blood. This chain joins TRBV28 and TRBJ1-1, with D perhaps matching TRBD1 (6 bases). The CDR3 here is CASSSTGMNTEAFF. Written as DNA, the CDR3 is TGTGCCAGCAGTTCTACAGGGATGAACACTGAAGCTTTCTTT.